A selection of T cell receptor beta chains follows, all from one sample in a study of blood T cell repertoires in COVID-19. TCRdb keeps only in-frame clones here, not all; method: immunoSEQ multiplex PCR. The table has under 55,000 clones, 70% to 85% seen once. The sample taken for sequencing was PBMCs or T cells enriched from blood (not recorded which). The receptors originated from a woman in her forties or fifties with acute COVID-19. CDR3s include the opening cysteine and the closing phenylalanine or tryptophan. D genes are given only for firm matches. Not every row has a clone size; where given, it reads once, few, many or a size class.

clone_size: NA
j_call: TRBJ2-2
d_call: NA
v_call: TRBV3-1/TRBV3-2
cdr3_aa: CASSQDSSQSGELFF
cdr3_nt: TGTGCCAGCAGCCAAGACTCTAGCCAGAGCGGGGAGCTGTTTTTT

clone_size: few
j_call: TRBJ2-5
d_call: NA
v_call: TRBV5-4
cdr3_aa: CASSLDSQTQYF
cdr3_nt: TGTGCCAGCAGCTTGGACAGCCAGACCCAGTACTTC

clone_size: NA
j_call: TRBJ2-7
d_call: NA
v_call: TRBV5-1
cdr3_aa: CASSFITGYSYEQYF
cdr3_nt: TGCGCCAGCAGCTTCATAACAGGGTATTCCTACGAGCAGTACTTC

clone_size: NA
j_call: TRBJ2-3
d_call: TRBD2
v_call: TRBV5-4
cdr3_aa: CASSPRLAGLTSTDTQYF
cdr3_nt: TGTGCCAGCAGCCCTAGACTAGCGGGGCTGACTAGCACAGATACGCAGTATTTT

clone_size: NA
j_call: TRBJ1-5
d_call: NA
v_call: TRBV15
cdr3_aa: CATSRDAGTGQPQHF
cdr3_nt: TGTGCCACCAGCAGAGATGCGGGGACCGGTCAGCCCCAGCATTTT

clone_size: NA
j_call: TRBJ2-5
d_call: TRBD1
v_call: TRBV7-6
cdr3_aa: CASSLEGQGLTQYF
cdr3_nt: TGTGCCAGCAGCTTAGAGGGACAGGGATTGACCCAGTACTTC

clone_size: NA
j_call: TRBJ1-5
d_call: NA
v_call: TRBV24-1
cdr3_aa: CATSDPLKPQHF
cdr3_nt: TGTGCCACCAGTGACCCCTTAAAGCCCCAGCATTTT

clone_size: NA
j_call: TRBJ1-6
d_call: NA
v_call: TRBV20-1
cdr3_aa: CSASSDRGNSPLHF
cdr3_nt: TGCAGTGCTAGTTCCGACCGGGGGAATTCACCCCTCCACTTT

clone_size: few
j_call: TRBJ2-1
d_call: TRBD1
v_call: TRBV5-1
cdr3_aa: CASSLAGPGGNEQFF
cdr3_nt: TGCGCCAGCAGCTTGGCGGGACCAGGGGGTAATGAGCAGTTCTTC

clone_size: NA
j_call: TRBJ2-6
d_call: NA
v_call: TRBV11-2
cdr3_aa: CASSAPVPFSSGANVLTF
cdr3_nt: TGTGCCAGCAGCGCCCCCGTCCCATTCAGCTCTGGGGCCAACGTCCTGACTTTC

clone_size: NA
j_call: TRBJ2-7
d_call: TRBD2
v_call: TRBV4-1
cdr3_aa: CASSQEPSGGYEQYF
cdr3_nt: TGCGCCAGCAGCCAAGAACCGTCGGGGGGCTACGAGCAGTACTTC

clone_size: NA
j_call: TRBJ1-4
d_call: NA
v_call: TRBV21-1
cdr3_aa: CASSERVPAGNTNEKLFF
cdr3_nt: TGTGCCAGCAGCGAAAGGGTCCCTGCGGGTAATACTAATGAAAAACTGTTTTTT

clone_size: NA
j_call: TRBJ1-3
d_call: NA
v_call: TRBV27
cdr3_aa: CASRGGYTGNTIYF
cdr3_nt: TGTGCCTCACGGGGGGGATACACTGGAAACACCATATATTTT

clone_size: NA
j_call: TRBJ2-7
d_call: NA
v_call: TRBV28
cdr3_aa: CASSWGGSGILEQYF
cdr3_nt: TGTGCCAGCAGTTGGGGGGGCAGCGGGATTTTGGAGCAGTACTTC

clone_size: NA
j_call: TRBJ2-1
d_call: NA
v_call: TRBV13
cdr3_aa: CASSLKGGGMDNEQFF
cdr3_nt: TGTGCCAGCAGCCTCAAGGGAGGTGGAATGGACAATGAGCAGTTCTTC

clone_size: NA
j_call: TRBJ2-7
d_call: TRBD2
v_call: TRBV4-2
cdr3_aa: CASSQRLADYEQYF
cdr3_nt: TGTGCCAGCAGCCAACGACTAGCGGACTACGAGCAGTACTTC

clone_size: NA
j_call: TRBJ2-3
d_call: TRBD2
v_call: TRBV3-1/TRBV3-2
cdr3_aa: CASSQDLGRGGTDTQYF
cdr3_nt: TGTGCCAGCAGCCAAGATCTTGGGCGGGGGGGCACAGATACGCAGTATTTT

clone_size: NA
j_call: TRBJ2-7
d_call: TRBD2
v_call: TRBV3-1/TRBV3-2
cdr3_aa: CASSQTSGGVREQYF
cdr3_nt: TGTGCCAGCAGCCAGACTAGCGGGGGGGTGCGAGAGCAGTACTTC